This TCR beta chain was captured in a study of blood T cell repertoires in COVID-19. Study-level information: Acute-phase and convalescent COVID-19 samples originated in the United States, Italy and Spain. Nucleic acid was either cDNA or gDNA, and it came from T cells, B-cell-depleted T cells, or PBMCs.

In the authors' methods: Reference gene primer amplification gave nucleated cell count estimates. This table comes from immunoSEQ multiplex PCR, and its TCRdb copy is limited to in-frame clones, with some not included. V, J and clone size derive from that table, while D and trimming were established from the DNA sequence. Among about 110,000 clones listed, 88% were seen once. Germline CDR1 is SQVTM and CDR2 is ANQGSEA. V shed 6 bases and J 1 base; nucleotides not matched to a gene: 6. The CDR3 extends over 15 amino acids. This receptor was identified in a woman aged 50 to 65 with acute or convalescent COVID-19. The sequenced sample was peripheral blood. This chain links TRBV29-1 with TRBJ2-1; TRBD1 aligns across 10 bases. The CDR3 spells CSVADRGLSYNEQFF. The CDR3 coding sequence is TGCAGCGTAGCCGACAGGGGGCTATCCTACAATGAGCAGTTCTTC.